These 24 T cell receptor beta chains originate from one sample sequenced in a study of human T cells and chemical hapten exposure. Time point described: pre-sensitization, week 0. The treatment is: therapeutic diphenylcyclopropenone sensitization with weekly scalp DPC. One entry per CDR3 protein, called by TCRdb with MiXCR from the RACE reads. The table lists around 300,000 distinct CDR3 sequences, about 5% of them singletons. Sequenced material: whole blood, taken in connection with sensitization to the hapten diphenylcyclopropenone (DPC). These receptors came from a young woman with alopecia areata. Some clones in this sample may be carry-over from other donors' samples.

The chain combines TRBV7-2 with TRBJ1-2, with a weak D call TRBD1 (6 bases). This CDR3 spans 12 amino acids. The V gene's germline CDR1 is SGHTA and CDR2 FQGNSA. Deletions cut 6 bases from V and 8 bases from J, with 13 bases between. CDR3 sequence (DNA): TGTGCCAGCAGGAAGGGGGGCGACGGCTACACCTTC. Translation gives CASRKGGDGYTF.

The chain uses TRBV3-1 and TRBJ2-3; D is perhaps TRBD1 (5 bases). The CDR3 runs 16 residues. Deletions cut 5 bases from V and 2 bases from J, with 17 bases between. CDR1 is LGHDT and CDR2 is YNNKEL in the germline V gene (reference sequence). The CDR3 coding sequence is TGTGCCAGCAGCTCCCACAGGTATACACCCACAGATACGCAGTATTTT. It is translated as CASSSHRYTPTDTQYF.

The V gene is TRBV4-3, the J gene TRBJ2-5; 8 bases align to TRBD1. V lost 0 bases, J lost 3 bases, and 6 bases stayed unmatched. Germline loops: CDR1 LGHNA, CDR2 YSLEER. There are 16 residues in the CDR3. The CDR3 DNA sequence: TGCGCCAGCAGCCAAGACGACAGGGGCCGGGAAGAGACCCAGTACTTC. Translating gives CASSQDDRGREETQYF.

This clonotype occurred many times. In nucleotides, the CDR3 is TGTGCCAGCAGCTTGGCTCTGACAGGGTTCTATGGCTACACCTTC. Translation: CASSLALTGFYGYTF. The chain has TRBV5-4 and TRBJ1-2, with 7 nucleotides matching TRBD1. The CDR3 spans 15 residues. The trim removed 0 bases at V and 4 bases at J, leaving 6 bases unmatched. Germline CDR1 and CDR2: SGHNT and YYREEE (reference sequence).

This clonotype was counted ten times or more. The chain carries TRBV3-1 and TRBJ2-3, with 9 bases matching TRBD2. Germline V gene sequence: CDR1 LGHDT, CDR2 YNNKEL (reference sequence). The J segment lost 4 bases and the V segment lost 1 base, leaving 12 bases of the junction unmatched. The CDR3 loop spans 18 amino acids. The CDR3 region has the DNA TGTGCCAGCAGCCAAGGGGAGGCGGGGGGGTTTCTCGCAGATACGCAGTATTTT. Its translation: CASSQGEAGGFLADTQYF.

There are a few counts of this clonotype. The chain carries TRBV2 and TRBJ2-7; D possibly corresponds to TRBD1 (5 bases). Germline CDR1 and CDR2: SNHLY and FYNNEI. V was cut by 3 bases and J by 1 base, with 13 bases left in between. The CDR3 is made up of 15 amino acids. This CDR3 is CASSEGQNPSYEQYF. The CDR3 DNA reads TGTGCCAGCAGTGAGGGGCAGAACCCGTCCTACGAGCAGTACTTC.

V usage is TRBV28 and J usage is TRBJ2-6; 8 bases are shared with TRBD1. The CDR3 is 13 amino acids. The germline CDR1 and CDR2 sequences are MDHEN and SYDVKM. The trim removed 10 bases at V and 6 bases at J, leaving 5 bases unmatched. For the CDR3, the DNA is TGTGCCACCCAGGGGGCGGAGGCCAACGTCCTGACTTTC. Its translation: CATQGAEANVLTF.

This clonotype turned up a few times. CDR3 in DNA: TGTGCCAGCAGATATGGGAAGAACACCATATATTTT. Protein product: CASRYGKNTIYF. V gene TRBV28 combines with J gene TRBJ1-3; D is undetermined. V lost 6 bases, J lost 7 bases, and 10 bases lay in between. The CDR3 contains 12 residues. Germline V CDR1 and CDR2: MDHEN, SYDVKM.

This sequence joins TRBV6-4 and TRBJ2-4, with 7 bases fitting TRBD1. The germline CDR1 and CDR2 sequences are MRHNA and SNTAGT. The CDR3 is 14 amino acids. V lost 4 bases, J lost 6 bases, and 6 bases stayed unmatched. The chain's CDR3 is CASSVEQGRNIQYF. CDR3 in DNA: TGTGCCAGCAGTGTGGAACAGGGGAGAAACATTCAGTACTTC.

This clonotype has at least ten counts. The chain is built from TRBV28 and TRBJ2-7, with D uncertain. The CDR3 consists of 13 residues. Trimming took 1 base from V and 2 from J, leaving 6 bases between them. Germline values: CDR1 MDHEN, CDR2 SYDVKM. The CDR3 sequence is CASSLSLPYEQYF. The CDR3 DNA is TGTGCCAGCAGTTTATCCCTACCCTACGAGCAGTACTTC.

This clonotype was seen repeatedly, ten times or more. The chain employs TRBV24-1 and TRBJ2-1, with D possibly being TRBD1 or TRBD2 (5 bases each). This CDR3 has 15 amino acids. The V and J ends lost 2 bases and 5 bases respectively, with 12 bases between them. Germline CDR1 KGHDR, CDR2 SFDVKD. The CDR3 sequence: CATSDWGTRDNEQFF. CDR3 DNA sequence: TGTGCCACCAGTGATTGGGGGACCAGGGACAATGAGCAGTTCTTC.

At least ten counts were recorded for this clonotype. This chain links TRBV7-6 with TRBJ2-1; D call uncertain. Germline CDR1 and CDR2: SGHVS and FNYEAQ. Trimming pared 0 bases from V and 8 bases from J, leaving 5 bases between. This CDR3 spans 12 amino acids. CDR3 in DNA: TGTGCCAGCAGCTTAGCGAATGATGAGCAGTTCTTC. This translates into CASSLANDEQFF.

The CDR3 nucleotides read TGTGCCAGCAGTTATCGACAGCGAATGAACACTGAAGCTTTCTTT. As protein: CASSYRQRMNTEAFF. The rearrangement links TRBV6-2 or TRBV6-3 to TRBJ1-1; D perhaps matches TRBD1 (5 bases). Germline values: CDR1 MNHEY, CDR2 SVGEGT. The CDR3 extends over 15 amino acids. V lost 3 bases and J 0 bases, leaving 11 bases between the germline ends.

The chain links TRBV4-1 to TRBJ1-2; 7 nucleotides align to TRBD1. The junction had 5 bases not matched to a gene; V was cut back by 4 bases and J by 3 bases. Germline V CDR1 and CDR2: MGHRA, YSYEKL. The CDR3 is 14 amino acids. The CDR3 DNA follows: TGCGCCAGCAGCCCTTGGACAGGTCACTATGGCTACACCTTC. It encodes CASSPWTGHYGYTF.

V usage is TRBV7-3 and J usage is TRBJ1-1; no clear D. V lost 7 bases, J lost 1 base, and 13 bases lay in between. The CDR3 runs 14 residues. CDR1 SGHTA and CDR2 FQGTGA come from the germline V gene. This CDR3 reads CASTPSSGNTEAFF. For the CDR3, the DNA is TGTGCCAGCACCCCCTCCTCGGGGAACACTGAAGCTTTCTTT.

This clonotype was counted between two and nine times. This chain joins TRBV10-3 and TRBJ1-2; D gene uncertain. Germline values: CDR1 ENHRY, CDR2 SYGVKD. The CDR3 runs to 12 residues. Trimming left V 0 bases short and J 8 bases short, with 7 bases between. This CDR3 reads CAISESKEGYTF. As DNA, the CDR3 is TGTGCCATCAGTGAGTCGAAAGAAGGCTACACCTTC.

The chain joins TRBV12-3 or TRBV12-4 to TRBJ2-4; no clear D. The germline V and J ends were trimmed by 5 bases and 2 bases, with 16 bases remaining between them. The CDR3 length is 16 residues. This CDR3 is CASSHRAGRTKNIQYF. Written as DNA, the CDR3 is TGTGCCAGCAGTCACCGGGCCGGGCGGACCAAAAACATTCAGTACTTC.

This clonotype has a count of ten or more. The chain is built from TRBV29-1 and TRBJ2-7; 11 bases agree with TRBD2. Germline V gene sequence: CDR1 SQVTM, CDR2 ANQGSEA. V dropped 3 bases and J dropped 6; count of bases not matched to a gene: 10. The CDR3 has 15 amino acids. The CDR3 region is CSVDGLAGGSREQYF. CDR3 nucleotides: TGCAGCGTTGACGGGCTAGCGGGGGGAAGTCGCGAGCAGTACTTC.

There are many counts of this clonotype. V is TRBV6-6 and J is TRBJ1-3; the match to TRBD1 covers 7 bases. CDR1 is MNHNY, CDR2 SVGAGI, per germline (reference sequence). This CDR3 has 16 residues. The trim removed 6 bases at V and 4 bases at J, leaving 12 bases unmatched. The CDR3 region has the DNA TGTGCCAGCAGCCAACCAGGAACAGGGGCCGGAAACACCATATATTTT. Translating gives CASSQPGTGAGNTIYF.

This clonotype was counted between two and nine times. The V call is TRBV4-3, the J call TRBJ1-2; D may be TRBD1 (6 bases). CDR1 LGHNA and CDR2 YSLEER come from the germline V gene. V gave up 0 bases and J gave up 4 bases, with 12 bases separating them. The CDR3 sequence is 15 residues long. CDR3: CASSQEQGALYGYTF. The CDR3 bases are TGCGCCAGCAGCCAAGAACAGGGTGCACTCTATGGCTACACCTTC.

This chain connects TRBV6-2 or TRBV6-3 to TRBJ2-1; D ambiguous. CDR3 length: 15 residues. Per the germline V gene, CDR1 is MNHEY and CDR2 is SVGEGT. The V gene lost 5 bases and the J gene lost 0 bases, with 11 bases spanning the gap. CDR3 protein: CASSRPVSSYNEQFF. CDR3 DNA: TGTGCCAGCAGTAGGCCGGTGAGCTCCTACAATGAGCAGTTCTTC.

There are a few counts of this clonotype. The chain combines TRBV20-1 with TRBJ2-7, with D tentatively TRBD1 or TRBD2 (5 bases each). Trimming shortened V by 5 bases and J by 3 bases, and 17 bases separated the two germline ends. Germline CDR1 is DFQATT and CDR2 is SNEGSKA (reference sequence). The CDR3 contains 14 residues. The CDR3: CSAPHETAVYEQYF. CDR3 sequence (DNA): TGCAGTGCTCCTCATGAGACAGCGGTCTACGAGCAGTACTTC.

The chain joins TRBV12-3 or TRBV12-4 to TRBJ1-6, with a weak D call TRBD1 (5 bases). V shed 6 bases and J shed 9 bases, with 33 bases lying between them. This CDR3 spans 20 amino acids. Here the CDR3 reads CASSKTDYHLPTPGGSPLHF. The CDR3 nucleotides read TGTGCCAGCAGCAAGACAGACTACCACCTCCCGACACCCGGGGGTTCACCCCTCCACTTT.

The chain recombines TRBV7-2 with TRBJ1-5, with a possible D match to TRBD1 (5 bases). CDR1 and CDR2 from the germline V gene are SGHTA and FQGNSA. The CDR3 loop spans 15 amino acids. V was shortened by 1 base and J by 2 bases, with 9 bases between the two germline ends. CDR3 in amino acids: CASSLDGGRNQPQHF. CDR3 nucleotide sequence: TGTGCCAGCAGCTTAGATGGGGGACGCAATCAGCCCCAGCATTTT. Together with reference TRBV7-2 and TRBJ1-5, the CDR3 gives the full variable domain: GAGVSQSPSNKVTEKGKDVELRCDPISGHTALYWYRQSLGQGLEFLIYFQGNSAPDKSGLPSDRFSAERTGGSVSTLTIQRTQQEDSAVYLCASSLDGGRNQPQHFGDGTRLSIL.